A single sample is the source of the 30 T cell receptor beta chains below, sequenced in a study of shared clonotypes between healthy human individuals. Sequenced by immunoSEQ multiplex PCR; TCRdb stores in-frame clones only, minus some. The sample lists about 960,000 clones; approximately 76% were seen once. Sequenced input: memory CD4+ T cells sorted from blood. Noted subset: CD45RA-negative fraction. The receptors shown here come from a man younger than 35 in good health.

V is TRBV18 and J is TRBJ1-5; no clear D. V was shortened by 1 base and J by 5 bases, with 9 bases between the two germline ends. This CDR3 region has 14 residues. The germline gives CDR1 KGHSH, CDR2 LQKENI. CDR3: CASSPQVSDQPQHF. CDR3 coding DNA: TGTGCCAGCTCACCACAGGTGTCTGATCAGCCCCAGCATTTT.

The chain combines TRBV11-2 with TRBJ2-1; D not certain. The CDR3 has 11 amino acids. V was clipped by 3 bases and J by 10 bases, with 7 bases between them. Germline V gives CDR1 SGHAT, CDR2 FQNNGV. Here the CDR3 reads CASSFKAEQFF. Here the CDR3 DNA reads TGTGCCAGCAGCTTTAAAGCCGAGCAGTTCTTC. The variable domain in full, with the rest retrieved from reference TRBV11-2 and TRBJ2-1, is EAGVAQSPRYKIIEKRQSVAFWCNPISGHATLYWYQQILGQGPKLLIQFQNNGVVDDSQLPKDRFSAERLKGVDSTLKIQPAKLEDSAVYLCASSFKAEQFFGPGTRLTVL.

This clone was seen only once. The chain couples TRBV5-5 to TRBJ2-7, with 7 nucleotides matching TRBD1. The trim removed 6 bases at V and 5 bases at J, leaving 8 bases unmatched. The CDR3 sequence is 13 residues long. Germline V gene data show CDR1 as SGHKS and CDR2 as YYEKEE (reference sequence). CDR3 residues: CASTRTGSNEQYF. CDR3 sequence (DNA): TGTGCCAGCACCCGGACAGGCTCAAACGAGCAGTACTTC.

In this sample, this clone turned up a few times. The rearrangement links TRBV19 to TRBJ2-3; D tentatively fits TRBD1 or TRBD2 (6 bases each). Trimming pared 3 bases from V and 3 bases from J, leaving 13 bases between. The CDR3 is 15 residues long. CDR1 and CDR2 from the germline V gene are LNHDA and SQIVND (reference sequence). CDR3 sequence reads: CASSIEGGRTDTQYF. CDR3 coding DNA: TGTGCCAGTAGTATCGAGGGGGGCCGTACAGATACGCAGTATTTT.

This chain uses TRBV15 with TRBJ1-5, with D hard to call. CDR3 size: 18 residues. V lost 5 bases and J 1 base, leaving 21 bases between the germline ends. Germline values: CDR1 LNHNV, CDR2 YYDKDF (reference sequence). CDR3 residues: CATSHGPGGFGSNQPQHF. CDR3 nucleotides: TGTGCCACCAGCCACGGACCTGGCGGTTTCGGAAGCAATCAGCCCCAGCATTTT.

DNA for the CDR3: TGCGCCAGCAGAGAGGGAAGAGAAAAACTGTTTTTT. Protein: CASREGREKLFF. The gene calls are TRBV10-2 and TRBJ1-4; D remains ambiguous. The CDR3 covers 12 residues. V lost 6 bases and J lost 8, with 10 bases in between. The germline gives CDR1 WSHSY, CDR2 SAAADI.

The V and J genes are TRBV5-6 and TRBJ2-1; 7 nucleotides agree with TRBD2. V shed 5 bases, J shed 6 bases, and the junction held 8 bases outside the gene matches. Germline loops: CDR1 SGHDT, CDR2 YYEEEE. This CDR3 comprises 14 residues. CDR3 region: CASREGGGGNEQFF. The CDR3 DNA reads as TGTGCCAGCAGGGAGGGTGGCGGGGGCAATGAGCAGTTCTTC.

The DNA of the CDR3 is TGTGCCAGCAGCGGACTAGCGGGAGGCACAGATACGCAGTATTTT. It is translated as CASSGLAGGTDTQYF. The genes are TRBV7-6 and TRBJ2-3; 13 bases are shared with TRBD2. Germline V CDR1 and CDR2: SGHVS, FNYEAQ. The CDR3 has 15 amino acids. J gave up 1 base and V 5 bases, and 0 bases lay outside the gene matches. Variable domain in full (rest from reference TRBV7-6 and TRBJ2-3): GAGVSQSPRYKVTKRGQDVALRCDPISGHVSLYWYRQALGQGPEFLTYFNYEAQQDKSGLPNDRFSAERPEGSISTLTIQRTEQRDSAMYRCASSGLAGGTDTQYFGPGTRLTVL.

This clone was counted a few times. V usage is TRBV12-2 and J usage is TRBJ1-1. TRBV12-2 is shown as a pseudogene. The CDR3 is 15 amino acids. The chain's CDR3 is CASRLAGGVNTEAFF. The CDR3 nucleotides are TGTGCAAGTCGCTTAGCCGGGGGGGTTAACACTGAAGCTTTCTTT.

The V gene is TRBV7-8, the J gene TRBJ2-2; D not certain. Germline CDR1 is SGHVS and CDR2 is FQNEAQ. The CDR3 runs to 15 residues. The germline V and J ends were trimmed by 1 base and 3 bases, with 9 bases remaining between them. The CDR3 is CASSLEGRHTGELFF. The CDR3 DNA is TGTGCCAGCAGCTTAGAAGGCCGGCACACCGGGGAGCTGTTTTTT.

The V gene is TRBV5-6, the J gene TRBJ1-6; D is unclear. The CDR3 sequence is 12 residues long. Germline CDR1 is SGHDT and CDR2 is YYEEEE. Trimming took 5 bases from V and 8 from J, leaving 8 bases between them. CDR3 DNA: TGTGCCAGCAGTCTGGGGTATTCACCCCTCCACTTT. This sequence encodes CASSLGYSPLHF.

This clone was seen a single time. V is TRBV27 and J is TRBJ1-6, with unresolved D. The V gene lost 3 bases and the J gene lost 7 bases, with 10 bases spanning the gap. CDR3 size: 14 residues. Germline V gene sequence: CDR1 MNHEY, CDR2 SMNVEV (reference sequence). CDR3: CASSFRPLNSPLHF. The CDR3 DNA is TGTGCCAGCAGTTTCCGACCGCTAAATTCACCCCTCCACTTT.

This sequence joins TRBV7-2 and TRBJ1-5; perhaps TRBD1 as D (6 bases). Germline V gene sequence: CDR1 SGHTA, CDR2 FQGNSA. The CDR3 has 14 residues. V lost 5 bases and J lost 6, with 14 bases in between. In DNA, the CDR3 is TGTGCCAGCAGCCATGGTAGAGGGGGTCAGCCCCAGCATTTT. It translates to CASSHGRGGQPQHF.

The genes are TRBV5-1 and TRBJ2-1, with 7 bases that match TRBD2. Per germline, CDR1 SGHRS and CDR2 YFSETQ. The CDR3 consists of 13 residues. Germline trimming cut 4 bases from V and 8 bases from J; bases unmatched to any gene: 6. Here the CDR3 reads CASSPSGGYEQFF. In DNA form, the CDR3 reads TGCGCCAGCAGCCCTAGCGGTGGCTATGAGCAGTTCTTC.

This clone was seen only once. The junction shows a germline mismatch at one end, possibly a read error. The J gene is TRBJ2-2, the V gene TRBV7-7; D may be TRBD1 or TRBD2 (5 bases each). Looked up from germline, CDR1 is SSHAT and CDR2 is FNYEAQ (reference sequence). The CDR3 covers 14 residues. The CDR3 sequence is CASSLDWGTGELFF. In nucleotides, the CDR3 is TGTGCTAGCAGCTTAGATTGGGGGACCGGGGAGCTGTTTTTT. Full variable domain (outside the CDR3, taken from reference TRBV7-7 and TRBJ2-2): GAGVSQSPRYKVTKRGQDVTLRCDPISSHATLYWYQQALGQGPEFLTYFNYEAQPDKSGLPSDRFSAERPEGSISTLTIQRTEQRDSAMYRCASSLDWGTGELFFGEGSRLTVL.

This clone was detected many times. The chain is built from TRBV11-3 and TRBJ1-3; the match to TRBD1 covers 8 bases. Germline CDR1 is SGHNT and CDR2 is YENEEA. Trimming at V came to 8 bases and at J to 3 bases, leaving 12 bases not matched to a gene. This CDR3 is built from 16 residues. This CDR3 is CASPPDRVRGGNTIYF. The CDR3 DNA is TGTGCCAGCCCTCCGGACAGGGTTCGGGGTGGAAACACCATATATTTT.

In its sample, this clone was seen once. The chain uses TRBV18 and TRBJ2-3; D might be TRBD1 (6 bases). CDR3 length equals 15 residues. The ends were cut back, 0 bases at V and 6 bases at J, with 13 bases in the middle. Germline values: CDR1 KGHSH, CDR2 LQKENI. CDR3 region: CASSPPNRVGDTQYF. The CDR3 DNA is TGTGCCAGCTCACCACCGAACAGGGTCGGCGATACGCAGTATTTT.

This clone was counted between two and nine times. The chain has TRBV19 and TRBJ1-5; the D is unclear. The CDR3 loop spans 13 amino acids. With 4 bases removed from V and 3 bases from J, the gap between germline ends came to 7 bases. Germline V gene data show CDR1 as LNHDA and CDR2 as SQIVND (reference sequence). In DNA, the CDR3 is TGTGCCAGTAGTACCAGCGTCAATCAGCCCCAGCATTTT. It is translated as CASSTSVNQPQHF.

The chain joins TRBV5-1 to TRBJ1-2, with D perhaps matching TRBD1 (6 bases). V was trimmed by 4 bases and J by 8 bases, leaving 15 bases between them. Germline-derived CDR1 and CDR2 are SGHRS and YFSETQ. The CDR3 sequence is 13 residues long. CDR3: CASSRGASEGYTF. The CDR3 region has the DNA TGCGCCAGCAGCCGGGGGGCGTCGGAGGGCTACACCTTC.

V gene TRBV11-2 combines with J gene TRBJ1-2; D is undetermined. Looked up from germline, CDR1 is SGHAT and CDR2 is FQNNGV. The CDR3 is 14 residues long. V shed 1 base and J shed 0 bases, with 6 bases lying between them. The CDR3 DNA reads TGTGCCAGCAGCTTAGTATCACCTAACTATGGCTACACCTTC. The encoded protein is CASSLVSPNYGYTF. Using reference TRBV11-2 and TRBJ1-2 for the parts outside the CDR3, the full variable domain is EAGVAQSPRYKIIEKRQSVAFWCNPISGHATLYWYQQILGQGPKLLIQFQNNGVVDDSQLPKDRFSAERLKGVDSTLKIQPAKLEDSAVYLCASSLVSPNYGYTFGSGTRLTVV.

A word on this clone: The final CDR3 position lacks the conserved phenylalanine or tryptophan, pointing to a likely read error. V and J are TRBV30 and TRBJ1-6; D is unresolved. The V gene lost 2 bases and the J gene lost 0 bases, with 8 bases spanning the gap. The CDR3 contains 15 residues. Germline CDR1 reads GTSNPN; CDR2 reads SVGIG (reference sequence). This CDR3 reads CAWSLQSSYNSPLHV. The CDR3 DNA is TGTGCCTGGAGTTTACAGAGCTCCTATAATTCACCCCTCCACGTT.

V is TRBV7-9 and J is TRBJ2-7; D perhaps matches TRBD2 (6 bases). CDR1 is SEHNR and CDR2 is FQNEAQ in the germline V gene (reference sequence). Trimming left V 5 bases short and J 5 bases short, with 25 bases between. The CDR3 length is 17 residues. In DNA form, the CDR3 reads TGTGCCAGCAGCCAAGGAAGGGAGGCCCTGGGGGTCCACGAGCAGTACTTC. Its protein is CASSQGREALGVHEQYF.

The V and J genes are TRBV10-3 and TRBJ2-7, with TRBD2 matching 7 bases. V trimming: 0 bases; J trimming: 0 bases; junction bases outside the gene matches: 8. Germline V gives CDR1 ENHRY, CDR2 SYGVKD. The CDR3 contains 17 residues. CDR3 DNA sequence: TGTGCCATCAGTGAGTCCGGGGGAGGGAGACCCTCCTACGAGCAGTACTTC. Residues: CAISESGGGRPSYEQYF.

This clone was seen ten or more times. V usage is TRBV2 and J usage is TRBJ2-3, with D perhaps TRBD2 (6 bases). The CDR3 has 13 amino acids. Germline CDR1 is SNHLY and CDR2 is FYNNEI. Trimming shortened V by 8 bases and J by 2 bases, and 11 bases separated the two germline ends. The CDR3 is CASRADYTDTQYF. In nucleotides, the CDR3 is TGTGCCAGCCGCGCGGACTACACAGATACGCAGTATTTT.

The genes are TRBV7-9 and TRBJ2-5, with TRBD2 as a possible D gene (6 bases). The CDR3 runs 16 residues. Germline V gene data show CDR1 as SEHNR and CDR2 as FQNEAQ (reference sequence). Trimming shortened V by 2 bases and J by 2 bases, and 15 bases separated the two germline ends. CDR3 protein: CASSLPLGGAQETQYF. CDR3 DNA sequence: TGTGCCAGCAGCTTACCGCTGGGCGGGGCACAAGAGACCCAGTACTTC.

The chain recombines TRBV30 with TRBJ1-1; tentatively, D is TRBD1 (5 bases). V lost 3 bases to trimming and J lost 4 bases, with 15 bases between them. CDR1 GTSNPN and CDR2 SVGIG come from the germline V gene (reference sequence). The CDR3 runs 14 residues. CDR3 DNA: TGTGCCTGGAGGGTCAATTCGGGGGGCACTGAAGCTTTCTTT. It translates to CAWRVNSGGTEAFF.

The DNA for the CDR3 is TGTGCCAGTGCAGGGAATAATTCACCCCTCCACTTT. Residues: CASAGNNSPLHF. The rearrangement links TRBV10-3 to TRBJ1-6; perhaps TRBD1 as D (5 bases). The CDR3 runs 12 residues. V was trimmed by 10 bases and J by 5 bases, leaving 9 bases between them. From germline, CDR1 is ENHRY and CDR2 SYGVKD.

This chain connects TRBV11-1 to TRBJ1-2, with D perhaps TRBD1 (5 bases). Deletions cut 2 bases from V and 6 bases from J, with 13 bases between. CDR3 length equals 14 residues. From germline, CDR1 is SGHAT and CDR2 FQDESV (reference sequence). This CDR3 is CASSLRQGLNGYTF. The CDR3 nucleotides are TGTGCCAGCAGCTTACGGCAGGGTCTCAATGGCTACACCTTC.

This clone was detected only a few times. The rearrangement joins TRBV21-1 to TRBJ2-7; no DNA check was done on the table's D call, TRBD2. TRBV21-1 is a documented pseudogene. The CDR3 length is 16 residues. CDR3 in amino acids: CASTIPGGEKQYEQYF. CDR3 nucleotide sequence: TGTGCCAGCACCATCCCTGGGGGGGAGAAACAATACGAGCAGTACTTC.

This rearrangement joins TRBV30 to TRBJ2-1; D is unclear. Per the germline V gene, CDR1 is GTSNPN and CDR2 is SVGIG (reference sequence). CDR3 length: 14 amino acids. Trimming cost V 1 base and J 9 bases, with 16 bases left between them. The CDR3 here is CAWSGSGEKAEQFF. The CDR3 DNA reads as TGTGCCTGGAGTGGGTCAGGTGAAAAGGCTGAGCAGTTCTTC. The full variable domain, completed using reference TRBV30 and TRBJ2-1, is SQTIHQWPATLVQPVGSPLSLECTVEGTSNPNLYWYRQAAGRGLQLLFYSVGIGQISSEVPQNLSASRPQDRQFILSSKKLLLSDSGFYLCAWSGSGEKAEQFFGPGTRLTVL.